Sequencing of this T cell receptor beta chain was carried out in a study of OX40 agonist ivuxolimab in advanced cancers. Background on the whole study: The costimulatory receptor OX40 (CD134) was targeted by ivuxolimab, a fully human IgG2 agonistic monoclonal antibody. Intravenous ivuxolimab was administered to patients every 2 weeks at six dose levels: 0.01, 0.1, 0.3, 1.5, 3 and 10 mg/kg. Of the roughly 52 dose-escalation patients, hepatocellular carcinoma was present in some 19, melanoma in roughly 15, renal cell carcinoma in 9 and head and neck cancer in 9. In the dose-escalation cohort, around four fifths of patients were male, and the mean age was approximately 64 years, with a range of about 23 to 85. Patients were allowed to have had prior anti-PD-1, anti-PD-L1 or anti-CTLA-4 therapy, and 30% to 40% of the dose-escalation patients had previously received checkpoint inhibitors. Three dose-escalation patients achieved partial responses, one with hepatocellular carcinoma and two with cutaneous melanoma. The purpose of peripheral TCRbeta sequencing was to test whether ivuxolimab changed TCR sequence diversity and led to clonal T-cell expansion. The monotherapy dose-escalation portion (N ≈ 55 patients) of the phase I ivuxolimab trial is reported in the paper. Study-level results and caveats: Low levels of normalized T-cell clonal expansion were also seen in some patients who did not respond. On average, CD8+ T cells showed more expanded clones than CD4+ T cells after ivuxolimab. At doses from 0.1 to 3.0 mg/kg, clonal expansion was seen in both CD4+ and CD8+ blood T cells between baseline and week 6. In partial responders in the 0.1-3.0 mg/kg groups, normalized peripheral clonal expansion was found to be among the lowest, especially among CD8+ T cells. The antigen specificity of the clonally expanded peripheral T cells was not determined.

Genomic DNA was extracted from sorted cells for sequencing of the TCRbeta CDR3 region. The immunoSEQ Assay was used for sequencing of TCRbeta CDR3 regions. Here the immuneACCESS table is served through TCRdb, limited to in-frame sequences with V and J called. Missing clones are a known gap in these copies; in checked studies unresolved V genes cover under half, and the rest lacks a known reason. Across this sample there are 22,000 or so clones, with 70% to 90% seen only once. The ten largest clonotypes hold just under 25% of the sample. About this clone itself: Which antigen it targets is not known. No much larger clone exists at a distance of one base, and base qualities are not known.

Spanning cysteine to phenylalanine, the CDR3 consists of 14 amino acids. Of all the DNA, just the CDR3 is kept, 42 bases in frame from base 1. Relative to germline, V is 6 bases shorter and J is 5 bases shorter, with 13 bases between their ends. The germline V gene provides CDR1 MGHDK and CDR2 SYGVNS. Patients with autoimmune disease history or receiving systemic immunosuppression were excluded from the trial. Peripheral blood for TCR sequencing was collected from all dose cohorts at baseline, on cycle 4 day 1, and on cycle 7 day 1. Samples came from an open-label, multicenter, first-in-human phase I dose-escalation trial of ivuxolimab. Adults with locally advanced or metastatic melanoma, renal cell, hepatocellular, or head and neck squamous cell carcinoma were enrolled in the trial. Before TCR sequencing, CD4+ and CD8+ T cells were separately sorted from peripheral blood.

This sequence was found in an adult with an advanced solid tumor such as melanoma, head and neck, liver or kidney cancer. This sample comprised CD4+ or CD8+ T cells sorted from blood, obtained in a trial of the OX40 agonist ivuxolimab. Recombination connected TRBV25-1 to TRBJ2-2; the D segment cannot be called with confidence. CDR3 protein: CASSGLLGTGELFF. The nucleotides read TGTGCCAGCAGCGGGCTTCTTGGGACCGGGGAGCTGTTTTTT.